This TCR beta chain is drawn from a study of post-analysis software for immune sequencing data. Points from the study as a whole: The study found TRBV5-6, TRBV5-1 and TRBV20-1 among four to six TRBV segments more frequent in patients than controls. Normalized Chao1 diversity was significantly lower in multiple sclerosis patients than in controls. Same-batch samples co-clustered strongly by F measure.

CDR1 DFQATT and CDR2 SNEGSKA come from the germline V gene (reference sequence). Trimming cost V 4 bases and J 2 bases, with 11 bases left between them. This CDR3 contains 13 residues. Remarks on this clonotype: Its antigen is unknown.

Each TCR beta cDNA library carried unique molecular identifiers. The source material, roughly 0.9 to 11 million T cells, gave rise to about 490,000 cDNA molecules. TCRdb reprocessed the PCR reads via MiXCR and lists one record per CDR3 protein. The sample holds about 500,000 distinct CDR3 sequences, roughly 45% seen once. The chain joins TRBV20-1 to TRBJ1-2; no definite D call. The sequence was obtained from a girl aged 5-17 years with multiple sclerosis. The sequenced sample consisted of blood. The CDR3 here is CSATERLNYGYTF. Written as DNA, the CDR3 is TGCAGTGCTACCGAGAGGCTCAACTATGGCTACACCTTC.